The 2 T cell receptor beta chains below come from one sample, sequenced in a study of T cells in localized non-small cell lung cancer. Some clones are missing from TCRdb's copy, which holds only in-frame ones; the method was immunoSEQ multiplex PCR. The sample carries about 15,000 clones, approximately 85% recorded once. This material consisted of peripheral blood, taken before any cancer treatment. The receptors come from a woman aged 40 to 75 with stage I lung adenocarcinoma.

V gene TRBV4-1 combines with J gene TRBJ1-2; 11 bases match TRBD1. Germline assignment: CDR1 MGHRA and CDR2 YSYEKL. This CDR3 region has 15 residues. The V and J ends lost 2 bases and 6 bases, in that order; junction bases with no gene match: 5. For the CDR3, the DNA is TGCGCCAGCAGCCAACAAGGACAGGGGGCGGATGGCTACACCTTC. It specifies CASSQQGQGADGYTF.

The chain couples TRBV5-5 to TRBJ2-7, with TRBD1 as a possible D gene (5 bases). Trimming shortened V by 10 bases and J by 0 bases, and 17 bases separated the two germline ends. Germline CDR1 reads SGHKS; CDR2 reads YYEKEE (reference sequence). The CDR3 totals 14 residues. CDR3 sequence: CASTQGHSSYEQYF. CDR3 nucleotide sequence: TGTGCCTCCACCCAGGGCCACAGCTCCTACGAGCAGTACTTC.